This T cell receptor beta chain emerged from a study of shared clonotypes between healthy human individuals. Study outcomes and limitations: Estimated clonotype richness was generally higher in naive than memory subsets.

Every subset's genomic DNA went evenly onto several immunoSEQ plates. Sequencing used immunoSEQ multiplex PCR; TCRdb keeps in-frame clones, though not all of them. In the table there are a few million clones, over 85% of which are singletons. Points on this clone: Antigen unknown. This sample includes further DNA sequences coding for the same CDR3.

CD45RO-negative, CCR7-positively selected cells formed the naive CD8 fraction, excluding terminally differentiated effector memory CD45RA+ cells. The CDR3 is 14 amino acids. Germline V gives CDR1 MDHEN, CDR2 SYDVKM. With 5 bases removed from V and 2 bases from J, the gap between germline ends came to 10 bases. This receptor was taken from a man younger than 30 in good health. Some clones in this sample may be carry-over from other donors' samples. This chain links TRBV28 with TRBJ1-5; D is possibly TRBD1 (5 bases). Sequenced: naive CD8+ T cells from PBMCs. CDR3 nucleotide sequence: TGTGCCAGCAGTCTCCGGGGGGGCAATCAGCCCCAGCATTTT. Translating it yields CASSLRGGNQPQHF. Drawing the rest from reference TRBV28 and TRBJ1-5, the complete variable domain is DVKVTQSSRYLVKRTGEKVFLECVQDMDHENMFWYRQDPGLGLRLIYFSYDVKMKEKGDIPEGYSVSREKKERFSLILESASTNQTSMYLCASSLRGGNQPQHFGDGTRLSIL.